This T cell receptor (beta chain) was profiled in a study of regulatory T cells in long-lasting Graves disease. Time point defined: newly diagnosed GD, antithyroid drugs for less than 3 months. Researchers made the TCR library from RNA that was extracted from PBMCs. The V and J ends lost 0 bases and 8 bases respectively, with 10 bases between them. The germline gives CDR1 SGHTA, CDR2 FQGTGA. This CDR3 has 13 residues. Combining iRepertoire HTBI primers with Arm-PCR of CDR3 regions, the authors built TCR beta libraries. Using its own MiXCR run on the multiplex PCR reads, TCRdb lists one record per CDR3 protein. Altogether about half a million distinct CDR3 sequences are present, more than 10% being singletons, with the ten largest covering around 9.3%. This clonotype was seen many times. Its antigen is not identified. Findings of the study overall: TRBV28, TRBJ1-2 and TRBJ2-5 emerged as the favored segments in persistent disease. Persistent Graves' patients possessed reduced TCR diversity relative to recently diagnosed ones.

These data were also filed under a second study, of T cells in Graves' hyperthyroidism and ophthalmopathy. This second study says: Graves' hyperthyroidism was deemed stable absent ophthalmopathy progression within 18 months. Most expanded thyroid clonotypes above 0.001 also appeared in blood.

This TCR derives from a woman in her 30s with Graves disease. The sample in question was peripheral blood mononuclear cells (PBMCs), obtained at new diagnosis, from a patient treated with antithyroid drugs. The chain links TRBV7-3 to TRBJ1-2, with a tentative D call TRBD1 (6 bases). The CDR3 bases are TGTGCCAGCAGCTTAACGGGGGCAGAGGGCTACACCTTC. Amino acid sequence: CASSLTGAEGYTF.